This T cell receptor (beta chain) was profiled in a study of graft-versus-host responses after intestinal transplantation. Study information: Each transplant was multivisceral, liver-intestinal, or isolated intestinal. Findings and caveats of the study: Some patients had graft-donor T cell macrochimerism. In their allografts, the ratios of graft-versus-host to host-versus-graft T cell clones were high. Researchers found peak circulating GvH clone levels linked to early post-transplant HvG declines. Recipient bone marrow held GvH clones, some seen earlier in ileum or blood.

V dropped 6 bases and J dropped 1; count of bases not matched to a gene: 7. Germline values: CDR1 LNHDA, CDR2 SQIVND (reference sequence). This CDR3 has 15 residues. A remark on this clone: Its antigen is currently unknown.

Measured with immunoSEQ multiplex PCR; TCRdb has only the in-frame clones, and not every one. The table lists under 20,000 clones, roughly 94% of them singletons. This specimen was PBMCs, taken 23 days after intestinal transplant. The TCR comes from a human patient who received an intestinal transplant, so some T cells may come from the graft donor. This chain uses TRBV19 with TRBJ1-1; 8 nucleotides line up with TRBD1. The CDR3 DNA reads as TGTGCCAGTAGCCGAATGGACAGGGCGAACACTGAAGCTTTCTTT. Protein: CASSRMDRANTEAFF.